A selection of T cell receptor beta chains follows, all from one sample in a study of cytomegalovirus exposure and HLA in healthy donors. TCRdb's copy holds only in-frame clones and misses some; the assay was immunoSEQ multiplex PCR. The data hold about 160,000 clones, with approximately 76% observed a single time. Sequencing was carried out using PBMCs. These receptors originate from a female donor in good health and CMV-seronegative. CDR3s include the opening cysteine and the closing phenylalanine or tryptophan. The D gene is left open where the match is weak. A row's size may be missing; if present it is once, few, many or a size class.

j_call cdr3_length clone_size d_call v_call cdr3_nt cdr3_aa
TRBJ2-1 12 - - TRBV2 TGTGCCAGCAGTAGAACAGGTGATGAGCAGTTCTTC CASSRTGDEQFF
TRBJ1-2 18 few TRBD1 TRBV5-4 TGTGCCAGCAGCCCCCCCCCTCAAAGGGACAGGGGGCTCTATGGCTACACCTTC CASSPPPQRDRGLYGYTF
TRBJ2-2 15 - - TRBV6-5 TGTGCCAGCAGTTGGGGTATTAAGGGGGCCGGGGAGCTGTTTTTT CASSWGIKGAGELFF
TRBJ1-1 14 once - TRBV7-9 TGTGCCAGCAGCTTAGCTGACAGGCTGACTGAAGCTTTCTTT CASSLADRLTEAFF
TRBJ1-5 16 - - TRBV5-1 TGCGCCAGCAGCTTGGAGGGGATTCAGAGCAATCAGCCCCAGCATTTT CASSLEGIQSNQPQHF
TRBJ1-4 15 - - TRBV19 TGTGCCAGTAGTGGGACTGACCGAACAAATGAAAAACTGTTTTTT CASSGTDRTNEKLFF
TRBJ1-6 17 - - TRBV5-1 TGCGCCAGCAGTTTACGGGGTTCCAGCTCCTATAATTCACCCCTCCACTTT CASSLRGSSSYNSPLHF
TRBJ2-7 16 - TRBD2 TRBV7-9 TGTGCCAGCAGCCCGCAGACTAGCGGGCCGCTCTACGAGCAGTACTTC CASSPQTSGPLYEQYF
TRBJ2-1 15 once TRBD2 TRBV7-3 TGTGCCAGCAGCTTAACGCTAGCGGGGGTGGATGAGCAGTTCTTC CASSLTLAGVDEQFF
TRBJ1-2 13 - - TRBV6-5 TGTGCCAGCAGTTACCTCCAGGCCGACGGCTACACCTTC CASSYLQADGYTF
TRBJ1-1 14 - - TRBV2 TGTGCCAGCAGTGAAGCGGCAGGGATCACTGAAGCTTTCTTT CASSEAAGITEAFF
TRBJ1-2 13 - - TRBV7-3 TGTGCCAGCAGCTTCGCGGGGGGTTACGGCTACACCTTC CASSFAGGYGYTF
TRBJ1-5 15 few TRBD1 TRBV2 TGTGCCAGCAGTGGACAGGGGAATAGCAATCAGCCCCAGCATTTT CASSGQGNSNQPQHF
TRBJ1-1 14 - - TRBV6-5 TGTGCCAGCAGTTCAGGGGTAAAGAACACTGAAGCTTTCTTT CASSSGVKNTEAFF
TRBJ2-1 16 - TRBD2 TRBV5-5 TGTGCCAGCAGCTTGGACAGGACTAGCGGGAGTAATGAGCAGTTCTTC CASSLDRTSGSNEQFF
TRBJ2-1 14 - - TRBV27 TGTGCCAGCAGCCTGGGGAGCTCCTACAATGAGCAGTTCTTC CASSLGSSYNEQFF
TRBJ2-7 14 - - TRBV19 TGTGCCAGTAGTGTGGGTGGGTCAGGCTACGAGCAGTACTTC CASSVGGSGYEQYF
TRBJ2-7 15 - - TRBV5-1 TGCGCCAGCAGCCTCACCGGGGAATCCTACTACGAGCAGTACTTC CASSLTGESYYEQYF
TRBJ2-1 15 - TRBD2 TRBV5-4 TGTGCCAGCAGCCTAAGGACTAGCGGGAGGGGTGAGCAGTTCTTC CASSLRTSGRGEQFF
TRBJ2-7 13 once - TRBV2 TGTGCCAGCAGTGAAAGGGGATATGACGAGCAGTACTTC CASSERGYDEQYF
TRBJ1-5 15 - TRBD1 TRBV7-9 TGTGCCAGCAGCTGGGGACAGGGTAGCAATCAGCCCCAGCATTTT CASSWGQGSNQPQHF
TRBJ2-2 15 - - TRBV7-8 TGTGCCAGCAGCTTAAATAGGGCTGAGGGCGGGGAGCTGTTTTTT CASSLNRAEGGELFF
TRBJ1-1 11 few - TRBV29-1 TGCAGCGTTGAAGTGGGGCCTGAAGCTTTCTTT CSVEVGPEAFF
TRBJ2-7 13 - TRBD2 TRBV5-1 TGCGCCAGCAGCGGCGGACTAGTCTACGAGCAGTACTTC CASSGGLVYEQYF
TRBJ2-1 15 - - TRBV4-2 TGTGCCAGCAGCCAAGGTATTGCGGTAGGCAATGAGCAGTTCTTC CASSQGIAVGNEQFF
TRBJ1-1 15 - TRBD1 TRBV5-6 TGTGCCAGCAGCTTACAGGGGGAGGACGACACTGAAGCTTTCTTT CASSLQGEDDTEAFF
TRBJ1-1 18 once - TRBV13 TGTGCCAGCAGCTTAGGAAGGGGTAGGACCTCAGGGAACACTGAAGCTTTCTTT CASSLGRGRTSGNTEAFF
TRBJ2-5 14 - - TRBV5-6 TGTGCCAGCAGCTGGCAGGGTAGTAAAGAGACCCAGTACTTC CASSWQGSKETQYF
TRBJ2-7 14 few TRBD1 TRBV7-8 TGTGCCAGCAGCTTTCACAGGGGTCGCAACGAGCAGTACTTC CASSFHRGRNEQYF
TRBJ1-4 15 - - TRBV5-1 TGCGCCAGCAGCCCTCAGGGTGCAACTAATGAAAAACTGTTTTTT CASSPQGATNEKLFF
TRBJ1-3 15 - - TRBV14 TGTGCCAGCAGCGGACTCCGTAGCTCTGGAAACACCATATATTTT CASSGLRSSGNTIYF
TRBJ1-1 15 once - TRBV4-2 TGTGCCAGCAGCTTACTAGCGGGGGGGAATACTGAAGCTTTCTTT CASSLLAGGNTEAFF
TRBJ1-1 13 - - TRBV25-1 TGTGCCAGCAGTCTCTTTCCAGGGACTGAAGCTTTCTTT CASSLFPGTEAFF
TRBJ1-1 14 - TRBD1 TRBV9 TGTGCCAGCAGTACGACAGGGGCGAACACTGAAGCTTTCTTT CASSTTGANTEAFF
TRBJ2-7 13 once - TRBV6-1 TGTGCCAGCAGTGAAGGCCAGTTACACGAGCAGTACTTC CASSEGQLHEQYF
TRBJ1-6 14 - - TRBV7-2 TGTGCCAGCAGCTTAGACGGTTATAATTCACCCCTCCACTTT CASSLDGYNSPLHF
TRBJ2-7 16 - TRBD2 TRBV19 TGTGCCAGTAGTATGACTAGCGGGGGTCTCTACTACGAGCAGTACTTC CASSMTSGGLYYEQYF
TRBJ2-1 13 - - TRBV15 TGTGCCACCAGTTGGGGCATAAACAATGAGCAGTTCTTC CATSWGINNEQFF
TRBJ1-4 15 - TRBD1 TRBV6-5 TGTGCCAGCAGCACTACAGGGGGGCTTGGAGAAAAACTGTTTTTT CASSTTGGLGEKLFF
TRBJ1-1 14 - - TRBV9 TGTGCCAGCACCGGGACTCCCGGAGGCACTGAAGCTTTCTTT CASTGTPGGTEAFF
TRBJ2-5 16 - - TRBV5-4 TGTGCCAGCAGCTTGGTCGGCCAGGGAGGCCAAGAGACCCAGTACTTC CASSLVGQGGQETQYF
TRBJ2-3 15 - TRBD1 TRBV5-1 TGCGCCAGCAGAAACACAGGGGCGGGCACAGATACGCAGTATTTT CASRNTGAGTDTQYF
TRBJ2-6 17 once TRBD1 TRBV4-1 TGCGCCAGCAGCCGAGACAGGGCCAACTCTGGGGCCAACGTCCTGACTTTC CASSRDRANSGANVLTF
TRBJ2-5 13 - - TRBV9 TGTGCCAGCAGCCCGGACAGCTTTGGGACCCAGTACTTC CASSPDSFGTQYF
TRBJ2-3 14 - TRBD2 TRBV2 TGTGCCACCCAGCGGGGGGTAAGCACAGATACGCAGTATTTT CATQRGVSTDTQYF
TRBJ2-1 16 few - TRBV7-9 TGTGCCAGCAGCTTCCCTACGGGGCGGGGCCACAATGAGCAGTTCTTC CASSFPTGRGHNEQFF
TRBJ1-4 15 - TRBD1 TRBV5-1 TGCGCCAGCAGCCCGGACAGGGGCCCAGAGGAAAAACTGTTTTTT CASSPDRGPEEKLFF
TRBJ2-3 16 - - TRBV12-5 TGTGCTAGTGGTCTCCCTGGTGGTAGCGGTTTAGATACGCAGTATTTT CASGLPGGSGLDTQYF
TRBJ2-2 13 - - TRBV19 TGTGCCAGTAGTATACGGGGCACCGGGGAGCTGTTTTTT CASSIRGTGELFF
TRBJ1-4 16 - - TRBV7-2 TGTGCCAGCAGCCCCTTTGGAGCAGGGTCTAATGAAAAACTGTTTTTT CASSPFGAGSNEKLFF
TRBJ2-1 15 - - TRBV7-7 TGTGCCAGCAGCTTAGACCGGTGGGGGCTCAATGAGCAGTTCTTC CASSLDRWGLNEQFF
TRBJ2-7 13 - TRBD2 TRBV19 TGTGCCAGTAGTACGGGGGGGCCCAGAGAGCAGTACTTC CASSTGGPREQYF
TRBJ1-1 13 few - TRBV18 TGTGCCAGCTCACAGGGGGTCAGGACTGAAGCTTTCTTT CASSQGVRTEAFF
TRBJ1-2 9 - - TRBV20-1 TGCAGTGCCCGGCTGGGGCACACCTTC CSARLGHTF
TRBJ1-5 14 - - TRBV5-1 TGCGCCAGCAGCTTGGACGGTAGCAATCAACCCCAGCATTTT CASSLDGSNQPQHF
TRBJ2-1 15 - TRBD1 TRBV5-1 TGCGCCAGCAGCTTGGCCATAAGGGGGCCAAATGAGCAGTTCTTC CASSLAIRGPNEQFF
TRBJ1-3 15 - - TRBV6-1 TGTGCCAGCTCCCGGGACACTAGCTCTGGAAACACCATATATTTT CASSRDTSSGNTIYF
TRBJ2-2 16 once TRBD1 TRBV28 TGTGCCAGCAGTTCCCCGGGACAGGGTTCCTCCGGGGAGCTGTTTTTT CASSSPGQGSSGELFF
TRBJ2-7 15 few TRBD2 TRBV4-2 TGTGCCAGCAGCCAAGATCAAGGGACTAGTTACGAGCAGTACTTC CASSQDQGTSYEQYF
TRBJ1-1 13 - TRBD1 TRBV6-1 TGTGCCAGCAGTAGGACAGGGCGAACTGAAGCTTTCTTT CASSRTGRTEAFF